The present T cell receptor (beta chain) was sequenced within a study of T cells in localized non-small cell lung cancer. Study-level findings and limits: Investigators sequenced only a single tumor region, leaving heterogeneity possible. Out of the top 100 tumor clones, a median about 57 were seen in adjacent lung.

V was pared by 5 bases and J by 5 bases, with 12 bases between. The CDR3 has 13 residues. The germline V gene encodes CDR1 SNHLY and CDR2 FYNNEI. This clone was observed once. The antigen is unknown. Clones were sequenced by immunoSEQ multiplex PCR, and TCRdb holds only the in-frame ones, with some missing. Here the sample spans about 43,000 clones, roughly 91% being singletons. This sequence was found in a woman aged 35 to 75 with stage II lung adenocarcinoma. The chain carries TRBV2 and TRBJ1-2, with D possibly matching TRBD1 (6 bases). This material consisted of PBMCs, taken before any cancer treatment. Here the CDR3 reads CASSYRAQYGYTF. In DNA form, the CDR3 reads TGTGCCAGCAGTTACAGGGCTCAGTATGGCTACACCTTC.